This T cell receptor beta chain came from a study of blood T cell repertoires in COVID-19. Overall study context: Samples of COVID-19 (acute and convalescent) were obtained from the United States, Italy and Spain. PBMCs, B-cell-depleted T cells, or T cells provided the cDNA or gDNA that made up the material.

V was cut by 3 bases and J by 3 bases, with 14 bases left in between. The germline V gene encodes CDR1 LNHDA and CDR2 SQIVND (reference sequence). The CDR3 consists of 16 residues. Methods used by the authors: Using reference gene primer amplification, nucleated cell counts were estimated. Produced via immunoSEQ multiplex PCR; TCRdb's table is partial and in-frame only. The D gene and trimming were derived from the DNA, and the V and J assignments and clone size from that table. Of 50,000 to 65,000 clones listed, approximately 89% are singletons. The rearrangement links TRBV19 to TRBJ2-2, with D tentatively TRBD1 (5 bases). The sequencing input was peripheral blood. The origin of this receptor is a man between 60 and 75 years old with active COVID-19. CDR3 in amino acids: CASSIRQGAYTGELFF. CDR3 in DNA: TGTGCCAGTAGTATCCGTCAAGGGGCGTACACCGGGGAGCTGTTTTTT.